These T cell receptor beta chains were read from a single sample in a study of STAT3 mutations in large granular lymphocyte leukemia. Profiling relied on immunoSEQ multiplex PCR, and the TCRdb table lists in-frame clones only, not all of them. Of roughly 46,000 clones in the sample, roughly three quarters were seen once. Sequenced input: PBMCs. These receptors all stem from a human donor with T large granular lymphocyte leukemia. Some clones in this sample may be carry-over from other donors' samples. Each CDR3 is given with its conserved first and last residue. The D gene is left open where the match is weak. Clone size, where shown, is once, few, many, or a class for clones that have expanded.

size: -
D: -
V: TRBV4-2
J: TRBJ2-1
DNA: TGTGCCAGCAGCGTGGACCGTTCGAATGAGCAGTTCTTC
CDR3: CASSVDRSNEQFF

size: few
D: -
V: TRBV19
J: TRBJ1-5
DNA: TGTGCCAGTAGTATTCGGGATCAGCCCCAGCATTTT
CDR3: CASSIRDQPQHF

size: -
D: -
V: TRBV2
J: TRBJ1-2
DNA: TGTGCCACTAGGGGAAACTATGGCTACACCTTC
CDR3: CATRGNYGYTF

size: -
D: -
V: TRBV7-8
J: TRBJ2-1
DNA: TGTGCCAGCAGCGTCACCGGGACACCAGCACATGAGCAGTTCTTC
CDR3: CASSVTGTPAHEQFF

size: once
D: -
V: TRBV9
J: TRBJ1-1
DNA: TGTGCCAGCAGCGTAGCTACGAAAGGGACTGAAGCTTTCTTT
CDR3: CASSVATKGTEAFF

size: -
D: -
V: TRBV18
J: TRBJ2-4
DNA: TGTGCCAGCTCAGCCGCACAGGGAACCAAAAACATTCAGTACTTC
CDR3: CASSAAQGTKNIQYF

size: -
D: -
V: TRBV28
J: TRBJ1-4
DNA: TGTGCCAGCAGTTTATTTACAGGAGGTGGTGAAAAACTGTTTTTT
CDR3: CASSLFTGGGEKLFF

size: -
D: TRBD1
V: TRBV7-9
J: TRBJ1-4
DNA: TGTGCCAGCAGCCCGGGACAGGGAGAGGAAAAACTGTTTTTT
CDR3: CASSPGQGEEKLFF

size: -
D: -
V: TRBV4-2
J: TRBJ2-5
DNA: TGTGCCAGCAGGGCCACAGGCGAAGAGACCCAGTACTTC
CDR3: CASRATGEETQYF

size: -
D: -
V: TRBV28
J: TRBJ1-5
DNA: TGTGCCAGCGATTTCCGACTCTCTCATCAGCCCCAGCATTTT
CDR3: CASDFRLSHQPQHF